This T cell receptor beta chain was identified during a study of blood T cell repertoires in COVID-19. This clone was detected only a few times. CDR3 length equals 17 residues. J lost 4 bases, V lost 2 bases, and 8 bases had no gene match. Per germline, CDR1 LNHDA and CDR2 SQIVND (reference sequence). The study counted Cohort 3 donors as recovered given two negative PCRs, clearance, or symptom resolution. The protocol was immunoSEQ multiplex PCR, while the TCRdb copy is restricted to in-frame clones and leaves out a portion. This table has a few hundred thousand clones, 70% to 90% appearing once. The V call is TRBV19, the J call TRBJ2-1; 10 bases agree with TRBD2. The origin of this receptor is a woman in her late teens or twenties who had recovered from COVID-19. The sample taken for sequencing was PBMCs or T cells enriched from blood (not recorded which). CDR3 DNA sequence: TGTGCCAGTAGTATAAGTTCTCCTAGCGGGGGATACAATGAGCAGTTCTTC. Protein sequence: CASSISSPSGGYNEQFF.